This TCR beta chain was sequenced during a study of sequential checkpoint blockade in melanoma. Study information: First-line arms were nivolumab then ipilimumab, or the reverse, randomized 1:1. Maintenance nivolumab came after either treatment sequence.

Some clones are missing from TCRdb's copy, which holds only in-frame ones; the method was immunoSEQ multiplex PCR. Of about 10,000 clones listed, around 80% are singletons. Treatment defined: randomized to nivolumab then ipilimumab (arm A) or the reverse (arm B). Patients had received no earlier DNA-damaging chemotherapy. Live CD3+CD8+ CD19− CD56− cells were sorted from PBMCs. The CDR3 has 13 amino acids. CDR1 LNHNV and CDR2 YYDKDF come from the germline V gene (reference sequence). Trimming shortened V by 5 bases and J by 6 bases, and 14 bases separated the two germline ends. The chain carries TRBV15 and TRBJ2-7; perhaps TRBD1 as D (5 bases). Material: CD8+ T cells sorted from blood (inferred from file names), obtained from a patient given nivolumab and ipilimumab in sequence. The sequence was obtained from a human donor with melanoma. DNA for the CDR3: TGTGCCACCAGCTCAGGGCTCAGAGGCGAGCAGTACTTC. Translating gives CATSSGLRGEQYF.